This TCR beta chain emerged from a study of shared clonotypes between healthy human individuals. Study-level background: The people who gave samples were a couple of women and three men aged 18 to 49.

Germline-derived CDR1 and CDR2 are ENHRY and SYGVKD. Trimming cost V 6 bases and J 5 bases, with 16 bases left between them. The CDR3 contains 14 residues. Profiling relied on immunoSEQ multiplex PCR, and the TCRdb table lists in-frame clones only, not all of them. The table includes about 110,000 clones, about 71% detected once. Overall study results and limits: Tissue TCR repertoires likely differ from these blood-only repertoires. Richness estimates generally favored naive over memory subsets.

For this clone: Antigen specificity is unknown.

The clonotype originates from a woman younger than 45 in good health. The chain links TRBV10-3 to TRBJ1-2; tentatively, D is TRBD1 (5 bases). Sequencing was carried out using memory CD8+ T cells sorted from blood. Subset specified: CD45RO+ cells pooled with CCR7-negative TemRA cells. Here the CDR3 DNA reads TGTGCCATCAGGGAGGGACCGGCTGGATATGGCTACACCTTC. Amino acids: CAIREGPAGYGYTF.